A selection of T cell receptor beta chains follows, all from one sample in a study of cytomegalovirus exposure and HLA in healthy donors. Sequencing was performed with immunoSEQ multiplex PCR; in TCRdb, only in-frame clones are kept and a portion is missing. The sample carries 50,000 to 65,000 clones, roughly 72% recorded once. Sequenced material: PBMCs. These receptor sequences come from a woman aged 50 to 60 in good health and CMV-seropositive. CDR3s include the opening cysteine and the closing phenylalanine or tryptophan. A D gene is named only where the DNA matches it firmly.

J | V | length | D | CDR3
TRBJ2-1 | TRBV6-6 | 16 | NA | CASSPRPTPGYNEQFF
TRBJ2-7 | TRBV7-2 | 16 | NA | CASSLAPRRSSYEQYF
TRBJ1-5 | TRBV30 | 15 | TRBD1 | CAWRGRDRGHQPQHF
TRBJ2-3 | TRBV11-3 | 12 | NA | CASSSSGDTQYF
TRBJ1-2 | TRBV19 | 15 | TRBD1 | CASSIPDRVGSGYTF
TRBJ2-7 | TRBV5-1 | 15 | TRBD1 | CASSLPGTGKTGQYF
TRBJ2-7 | TRBV5-6 | 14 | NA | CASRRAGAPYEQYF
TRBJ2-7 | TRBV6-1 | 14 | NA | CASSATGGGYEQYF
TRBJ1-2 | TRBV13 | 13 | TRBD1 | CASSTGTGLGYTF
TRBJ2-5 | TRBV18 | 14 | NA | CASSAYTKIETQYF
TRBJ2-7 | TRBV28 | 16 | TRBD2 | CASSLPLAVGVHEQYF
TRBJ2-7 | TRBV5-5 | 14 | TRBD2 | CASSFAGVPAVQYF
TRBJ2-7 | TRBV29-1 | 12 | NA | CSVQRGTYEQYF
TRBJ2-3 | TRBV7-8 | 19 | TRBD2 | CASSSKTSGGATEWDTQYF
TRBJ2-7 | TRBV6-5 | 15 | TRBD1 | CASTQAGTGNSEQYF
TRBJ1-1 | TRBV11-3 | 12 | NA | CASSNLNTEAFF
TRBJ2-7 | TRBV9 | 13 | TRBD1 | CASSDDRGYEQYF
TRBJ1-1 | TRBV7-3 | 15 | NA | CASSPGQGGYTEAFF
TRBJ2-5 | TRBV11-2 | 14 | TRBD2 | CASSLEGLAGTQYF
TRBJ2-7 | TRBV4-1 | 16 | NA | CASRKAGDSRLYEQYF
TRBJ2-2 | TRBV5-1 | 17 | TRBD1 | CASSVAPGQAFQRELFF
TRBJ2-3 | TRBV7-8 | 15 | NA | CASSLAAGFTDTQYF
TRBJ1-4 | TRBV7-2 | 15 | TRBD1 | CASSSQGASNEKLFF
TRBJ1-5 | TRBV28 | 15 | NA | CASSYGGTFNQPQHF
TRBJ1-3 | TRBV29-1 | 12 | NA | CSVFVTGNTIYF
TRBJ2-1 | TRBV18 | 14 | NA | CASSESGSVVEQFF
TRBJ2-1 | TRBV19 | 15 | NA | CASSITGGGYNEQFF
TRBJ1-5 | TRBV30 | 14 | NA | CAWRRNGKGQPQHF
NA | TRBV27 | 13 | TRBD1 | CASGQGARYEQYF
TRBJ2-7 | TRBV27 | 15 | NA | CASSWLGASAYEQYF
TRBJ2-1 | TRBV18 | 15 | TRBD2 | CASSPTSGRDNEQFF
TRBJ2-7 | TRBV7-2 | 14 | TRBD1 | CASSPQTGAYEQYF
TRBJ1-2 | TRBV28 | 14 | TRBD1 | CASSFRTGARGYTF
TRBJ2-7 | TRBV14 | 14 | TRBD2 | CASSRSGGAYEQYF
TRBJ1-3 | TRBV5-1 | 13 | NA | CASRPGLGNTIYF
TRBJ2-5 | TRBV5-1 | 12 | NA | CASSGDQETQYF
TRBJ1-6 | TRBV5-1 | 15 | TRBD1 | CASSPGDRSNSPLHF
TRBJ2-1 | TRBV19 | 14 | TRBD2 | CATCATSAYNEQFF
TRBJ1-5 | TRBV29-1 | 13 | TRBD1 | CSVFRGGNQPQHF
TRBJ2-7 | TRBV4-1 | 11 | NA | CASAAGNEQYF
TRBJ2-7 | TRBV5-1 | 15 | NA | CASSLIPGGSYEQYF
TRBJ1-5 | TRBV6-6 | 13 | NA | CASSLGGDQPQHF
TRBJ1-5 | TRBV6-1 | 15 | TRBD1 | CASSRTGGPNQPQHF
TRBJ1-4 | TRBV5-1 | 14 | NA | CASSTTATNEKLFF
TRBJ1-2 | TRBV7-5 | 17 | NA | CVRSDPGQRVPEDGYTF
TRBJ1-5 | TRBV6-1 | 13 | TRBD1 | CASRGQALGAQHF
TRBJ2-3 | TRBV29-1 | 13 | TRBD1 | CSTPGQGTDTQYF
TRBJ1-4 | TRBV4-1 | 19 | TRBD1 | CASSSPYWTGASTNEKLFF
TRBJ2-7 | TRBV27 | 16 | TRBD2 | CAGPGLAGEETYEQYF
TRBJ1-5 | TRBV27 | 15 | TRBD1 | CASSWTGRGRQPQHF